The T cell receptor beta chain described here comes from a study of T cells in Graves' hyperthyroidism and ophthalmopathy. This clonotype was seen many times. Its antigen is unknown. Diagnoses were established using clinical symptoms, serum thyroxine and TRAb, thyroid ultrasound and orbital computed tomography. Study findings and constraints: Blood held most thyroid clonotypes expanded above 0.001 frequency.

RNA transcripts served as the template for amplifying TCR beta CDR3 regions. The study used the HTBI primer set for a first-round RT-PCR of the TCR CDR3. TCRdb itself ran the multiplex PCR reads through MiXCR, one entry per CDR3 protein. Among about 290,000 distinct CDR3 sequences listed, approximately 13% were seen once. Germline loops: CDR1 MDHEN, CDR2 SYDVKM. This CDR3 is built from 14 residues. Trimming at V came to 5 bases and at J to 4 bases, leaving 5 bases not matched to a gene. What was sequenced was blood. This chain uses TRBV28 with TRBJ1-2; TRBD1 aligns across 9 bases. This receptor was identified in a middle-aged woman with Graves' hyperthyroidism. The CDR3 region has the DNA TGTGCCAGCAGTGGGACAGGGCGCACCTATGGCTACACCTTC. It translates to CASSGTGRTYGYTF.